One and the same sample provided the 20 T cell receptor beta chains below, sequenced in a study of cytomegalovirus exposure and HLA in healthy donors. Use of 60 Vbeta and 13 Jbeta primers characterized the PCR. The assay was immunoSEQ multiplex PCR, and TCRdb's table has in-frame clones only and misses some. The profile covers about 130,000 clones, with around three quarters appearing a single time and more than 2.5% taken by the ten largest. The sequencing input was PBMCs. These receptors were collected from a male donor in good health and CMV-seronegative.

This chain connects TRBV30 to TRBJ1-3; TRBD1 matches at 9 bases. CDR3 length: 16 residues. Per the germline V gene, CDR1 is GTSNPN and CDR2 is SVGIG (reference sequence). V shed 4 bases, J shed 4 bases, and the junction held 11 bases outside the gene matches. The CDR3 loop is CAWITGTGYLGNTIYF. DNA of the CDR3: TGTGCCTGGATAACCGGGACAGGGTATTTAGGAAACACCATATATTTT.

J is TRBJ2-3 and V is TRBV13; TRBD1 is a possible D gene (5 bases). V was pared by 4 bases and J by 5 bases, with 19 bases between. There are 16 residues in the CDR3. CDR1 PRHDT and CDR2 FYEKMQ come from the germline V gene (reference sequence). The DNA of the CDR3 is TGTGCCAGCAGCTCCCCCCGGACAAGAAAGGGAGATACGCAGTATTTT. Translation gives CASSSPRTRKGDTQYF.

J is TRBJ1-2 and V is TRBV5-1; TRBD1 matches at 7 bases. This CDR3 contains 14 residues. The germline V gene has CDR1 SGHRS and CDR2 YFSETQ. Trimming removed 7 bases from V and 5 bases from J; junction bases left unmatched: 11. CDR3 DNA sequence: TGCGCCAGCGCAAACGTAGGGGGCGGGTATGGCTACACCTTC. Translated, it gives CASANVGGGYGYTF.

A note on this clone: In the same sample, other DNA sequences code for this CDR3. The genes are TRBV4-1 and TRBJ2-5, with D tentatively TRBD1 (5 bases). The germline gives CDR1 MGHRA, CDR2 YSYEKL. This CDR3 is 15 amino acids long. With 1 base removed from V and 2 bases from J, the gap between germline ends came to 11 bases. DNA of the CDR3: TGCGCCAGCAGCCAAGGGGGCGGCACTCAAGAGACCCAGTACTTC. This gives the protein CASSQGGGTQETQYF.

This clone was recorded a few times. This chain uses TRBV5-6 with TRBJ1-6; D ambiguous. V gave up 1 base and J gave up 0 bases, with 8 bases separating them. The CDR3 runs to 16 residues. Germline V gene data show CDR1 as SGHDT and CDR2 as YYEEEE. CDR3 nucleotide sequence: TGTGCCAGCAGCTTGATCGGGAGCTCCTATAATTCACCCCTCCACTTT. Translated: CASSLIGSSYNSPLHF.

The J gene is TRBJ2-3, the V gene TRBV5-1, with TRBD1 identical over 8 bases. CDR1 is SGHRS and CDR2 is YFSETQ in the germline V gene. The CDR3 is 13 residues long. Trimming at V came to 4 bases and at J to 5 bases, leaving 3 bases not matched to a gene. In DNA form, the CDR3 reads TGCGCCAGCAGCGCCGACAGGGGAGATACGCAGTATTTT. Its translation: CASSADRGDTQYF.

This clone was counted a few times. The chain is built from TRBV6-1 and TRBJ2-7, with 10 bases identical to TRBD2. The germline V gene has CDR1 MNHNS and CDR2 SASEGT. The CDR3 has 15 residues. The V and J ends lost 0 bases and 4 bases, in that order; junction bases with no gene match: 3. In DNA, the CDR3 is TGTGCCAGCAGTGAAGCGGCTAGCGGGAGTTACGAGCAGTACTTC. Translated: CASSEAASGSYEQYF.

V is TRBV4-3 and J is TRBJ1-6; D may be TRBD1 (5 bases). Trimming took 0 bases from V and 8 from J, leaving 26 bases between them. Germline values: CDR1 LGHNA, CDR2 YSLEER. This CDR3 contains 20 residues. The CDR3 is CASSQERPFFGASLHSPLHF. For the CDR3, the DNA is TGCGCCAGCAGCCAAGAAAGGCCTTTCTTTGGGGCCTCGCTCCATTCACCCCTCCACTTT.

The genes are TRBV7-9 and TRBJ2-5; D ambiguous. Germline assignment: CDR1 SEHNR and CDR2 FQNEAQ (reference sequence). The CDR3 totals 14 residues. Deletions cut 4 bases from V and 2 bases from J, with 11 bases between. The CDR3 protein is CASSWPGGQETQYF. Here the CDR3 DNA reads TGTGCCAGCAGCTGGCCAGGTGGACAAGAGACCCAGTACTTC.

The chain joins TRBV28 to TRBJ2-2; 10 bases agree with TRBD2. CDR1 and CDR2 from the germline V gene are MDHEN and SYDVKM. The length of the CDR3 is 19 residues. V dropped 2 bases and J dropped 0; count of bases not matched to a gene: 9. CDR3 coding DNA: TGTGCCAGCAGTTTACGACTAGCGGGTATCCCCCCGAACACCGGGGAGCTGTTTTTT. Translating it yields CASSLRLAGIPPNTGELFF.

This chain connects TRBV9 to TRBJ2-3; the match to TRBD2 covers 7 bases. V lost 0 bases, J lost 2 bases, and 6 bases stayed unmatched. CDR3 size: 16 residues. In germline, CDR1 is SGDLS, CDR2 YYNGEE. CDR3 in amino acids: CASSVEAGSHTDTQYF. The CDR3 DNA reads TGTGCCAGCAGCGTAGAAGCGGGGTCCCACACAGATACGCAGTATTTT.

In its sample, this clone was seen once. V and J are TRBV6-5 and TRBJ1-5; D unresolved. The V end was cut by 0 bases, the J end by 7 bases, with 10 bases between. The CDR3 sequence is 14 residues long. Germline CDR1 MNHEY, CDR2 SVGAGI. This chain's CDR3 is CASSYSFGGQPQHF. CDR3 DNA sequence: TGTGCCAGCAGTTACTCCTTTGGTGGCCAGCCCCAGCATTTT.

This chain uses TRBV7-2 with TRBJ1-6, with TRBD1 identical over 10 bases. V was pared by 5 bases and J by 6 bases, with 7 bases of the junction left unmatched. Germline V gene sequence: CDR1 SGHTA, CDR2 FQGNSA. This CDR3 region has 16 residues. CDR3 sequence (DNA): TGTGCCAGCAGCCACAGTCGGGACAGGGGTAATTCACCCCTCCACTTT. It translates to CASSHSRDRGNSPLHF. Based on the CDR3 plus reference TRBV7-2 and TRBJ1-6, the full variable domain is GAGVSQSPSNKVTEKGKDVELRCDPISGHTALYWYRQSLGQGLEFLIYFQGNSAPDKSGLPSDRFSAERTGGSVSTLTIQRTQQEDSAVYLCASSHSRDRGNSPLHFGNGTRLTVT.

V gene TRBV11-2 combines with J gene TRBJ1-4; no definite D call. CDR1 and CDR2 (germline): SGHAT, FQNNGV. The CDR3 runs 16 residues. Trimming took 0 bases from V and 8 from J, leaving 16 bases between them. CDR3 in DNA: TGTGCCAGCAGCTTAGATCTAGGTAGGGAGGACGAAAAACTGTTTTTT. Protein product: CASSLDLGREDEKLFF.

The J gene is TRBJ2-7, the V gene TRBV6-1, with 10 bases matching TRBD1. With V trimmed by 7 bases and J by 5 bases, 11 bases remained unmatched. Germline V gives CDR1 MNHNS, CDR2 SASEGT. The CDR3 sequence is 15 residues long. CDR3 residues: CASIRSGTGDNEQYF. The CDR3 region has the DNA TGTGCCAGCATCCGCTCCGGGACAGGGGATAACGAGCAGTACTTC.

This clone has only one observation. The chain joins TRBV6-5 to TRBJ1-1, with 7 bases lining up with TRBD1. Germline CDR1 reads MNHEY; CDR2 reads SVGAGI. This CDR3 spans 15 amino acids. Trimming removed 5 bases from V and 1 base from J; junction bases left unmatched: 7. DNA of the CDR3: TGTGCCAGCAGTCCTACAGGGGCCTCGAACACTGAAGCTTTCTTT. Translation: CASSPTGASNTEAFF.

V usage is TRBV14 and J usage is TRBJ2-5; 11 bases line up with TRBD1. The CDR3 sequence is 16 residues long. Germline lookup yields CDR1 SGHDN and CDR2 FVKESK. Unmatched junction bases numbered 6, after V lost 3 bases and J lost 3 bases. The DNA of the CDR3 is TGTGCCAGCAGCCATCTATTGGGACAGGGGGAAGAGACCCAGTACTTC. This translates into CASSHLLGQGEETQYF. The full variable domain, its missing parts supplied by reference TRBV14 and TRBJ2-5, is EAGVTQFPSHSVIEKGQTVTLRCDPISGHDNLYWYRRVMGKEIKFLLHFVKESKQDESGMPNNRFLAERTGGTYSTLKVQPAELEDSGVYFCASSHLLGQGEETQYFGPGTRLLVL.

This clone is a singleton in its sample. The V and J genes are TRBV4-2 and TRBJ1-4; the match to TRBD1 covers 7 bases. The length of the CDR3 is 17 residues. The J segment lost 0 bases and the V segment lost 0 bases, leaving 4 bases of the junction unmatched. Looked up from germline, CDR1 is LGHNA and CDR2 is YNFKEQ. The DNA for the CDR3 is TGTGCCAGCAGCCAAGAAAAAACAGGGGCAACTAATGAAAAACTGTTTTTT. Translation: CASSQEKTGATNEKLFF.

V and J are TRBV5-1 and TRBJ2-2; maybe TRBD1 (7 bases). CDR3 length: 15 residues. Trimming removed 4 bases at V and 6 bases at J, with 16 bases between. CDR1 is SGHRS and CDR2 is YFSETQ in the germline V gene. The CDR3 nucleotides read TGCGCCAGCAGCCCCCAGGGGGGTGGCCCCGGGGAGCTGTTTTTT. Its protein product is CASSPQGGGPGELFF.

The chain employs TRBV7-9 and TRBJ1-5; D gene unclear. The germline V gene encodes CDR1 SEHNR and CDR2 FQNEAQ (reference sequence). The CDR3 totals 14 residues. V was shortened by 1 base and J by 4 bases, with 8 bases between the two germline ends. The CDR3 spells CASSLERVNQPQHF. CDR3 DNA sequence: TGTGCCAGCAGCTTAGAACGGGTGAATCAGCCCCAGCATTTT.